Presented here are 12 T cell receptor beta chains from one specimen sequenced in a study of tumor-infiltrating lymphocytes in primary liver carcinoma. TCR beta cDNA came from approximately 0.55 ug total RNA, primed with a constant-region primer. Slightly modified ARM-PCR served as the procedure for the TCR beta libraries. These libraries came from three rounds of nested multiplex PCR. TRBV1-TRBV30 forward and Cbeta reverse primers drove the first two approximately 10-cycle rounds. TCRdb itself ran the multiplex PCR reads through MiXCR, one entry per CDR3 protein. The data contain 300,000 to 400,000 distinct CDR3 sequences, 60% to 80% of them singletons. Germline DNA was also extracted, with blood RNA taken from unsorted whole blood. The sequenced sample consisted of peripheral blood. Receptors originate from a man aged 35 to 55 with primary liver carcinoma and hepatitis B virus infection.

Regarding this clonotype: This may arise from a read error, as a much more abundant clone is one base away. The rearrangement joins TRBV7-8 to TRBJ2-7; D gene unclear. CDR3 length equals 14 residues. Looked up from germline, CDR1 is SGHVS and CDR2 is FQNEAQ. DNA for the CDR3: TGTGCCACCAGCTCGCCAGGCAACTCCTACGAGCAGTACTTC. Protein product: CATSSPGNSYEQYF.

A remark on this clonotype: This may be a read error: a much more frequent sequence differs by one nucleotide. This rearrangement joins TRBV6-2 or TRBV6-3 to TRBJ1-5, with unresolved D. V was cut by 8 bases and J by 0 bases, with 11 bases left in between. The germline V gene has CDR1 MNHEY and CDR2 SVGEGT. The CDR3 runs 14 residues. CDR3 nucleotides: TGTGCCAGCTCGGAAGCGTTTAGCAATCAGCCCCAGCATTTT. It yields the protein CASSEAFSNQPQHF.

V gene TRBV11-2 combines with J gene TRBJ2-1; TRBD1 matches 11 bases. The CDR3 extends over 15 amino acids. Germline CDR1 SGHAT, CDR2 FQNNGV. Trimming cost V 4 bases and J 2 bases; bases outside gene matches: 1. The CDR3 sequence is CASSSGQGAYNEQFF. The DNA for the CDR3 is TGTGCCAGCAGCTCGGGACAGGGGGCCTACAATGAGCAGTTCTTC. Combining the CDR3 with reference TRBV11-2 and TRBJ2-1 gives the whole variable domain EAGVAQSPRYKIIEKRQSVAFWCNPISGHATLYWYQQILGQGPKLLIQFQNNGVVDDSQLPKDRFSAERLKGVDSTLKIQPAKLEDSAVYLCASSSGQGAYNEQFFGPGTRLTVL.

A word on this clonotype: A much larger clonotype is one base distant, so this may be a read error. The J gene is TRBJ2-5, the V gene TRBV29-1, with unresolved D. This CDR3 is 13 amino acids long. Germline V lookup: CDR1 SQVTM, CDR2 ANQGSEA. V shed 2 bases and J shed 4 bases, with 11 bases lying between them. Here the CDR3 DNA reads TGCAGCGTTGAACCCCTCCTGGCAGAGACCCAGTACTTC. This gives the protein CSVEPLLAETQYF.

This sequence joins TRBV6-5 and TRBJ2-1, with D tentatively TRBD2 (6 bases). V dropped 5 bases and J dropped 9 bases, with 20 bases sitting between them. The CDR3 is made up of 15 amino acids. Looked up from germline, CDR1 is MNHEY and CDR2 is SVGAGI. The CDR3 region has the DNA TGTGCCAGCAGTCGGGGGACTGCGCGAGAGGGTGAGCAGTTCTTC. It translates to CASSRGTAREGEQFF.

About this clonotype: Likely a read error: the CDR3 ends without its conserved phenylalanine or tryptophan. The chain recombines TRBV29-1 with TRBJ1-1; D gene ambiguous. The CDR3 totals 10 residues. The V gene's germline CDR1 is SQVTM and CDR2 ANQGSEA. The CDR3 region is CSVLDTEAFY. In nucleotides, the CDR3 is TGCAGCGTACTTGACACCGAAGCTTTCTAT.

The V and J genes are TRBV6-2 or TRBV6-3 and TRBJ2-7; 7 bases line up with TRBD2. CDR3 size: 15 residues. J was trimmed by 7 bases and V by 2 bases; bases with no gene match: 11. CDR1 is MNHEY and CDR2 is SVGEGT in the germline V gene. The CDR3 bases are TGTGCCAGCAGTTACGGCCCCAGCGGGGCTAAAGAGCAGTACTTC. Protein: CASSYGPSGAKEQYF.

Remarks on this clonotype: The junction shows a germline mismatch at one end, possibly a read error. This CDR3 reads CASGQDGRSKGPETQYF. The DNA for the CDR3 is TGCGCCAGCGGCCAAGATGGAAGAAGTAAGGGGCCAGAGACCCAGTACTTC. The chain has TRBV4-3 and TRBJ2-5, with D possibly matching TRBD1 (5 bases). Per germline, CDR1 LGHNA and CDR2 YSLEER. CDR3 size: 17 residues.

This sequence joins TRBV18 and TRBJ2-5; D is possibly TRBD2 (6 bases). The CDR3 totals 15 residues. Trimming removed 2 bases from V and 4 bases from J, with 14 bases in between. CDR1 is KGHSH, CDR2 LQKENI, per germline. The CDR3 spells CASSPSMGEAETQYF. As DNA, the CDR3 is TGTGCCAGCTCACCAAGCATGGGGGAGGCAGAGACCCAGTACTTC.

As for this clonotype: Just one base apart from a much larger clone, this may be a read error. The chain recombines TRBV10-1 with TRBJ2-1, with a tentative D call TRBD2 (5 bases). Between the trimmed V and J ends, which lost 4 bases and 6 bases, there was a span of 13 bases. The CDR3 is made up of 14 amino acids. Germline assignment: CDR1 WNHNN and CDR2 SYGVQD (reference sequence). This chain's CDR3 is CASSGERRRNEQFF. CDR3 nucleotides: TGCGCCAGCAGTGGGGAGCGGCGACGCAATGAGCAGTTCTTC.

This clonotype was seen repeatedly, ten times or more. The CDR3 sequence is CSVDAGSGNTGELFF. Here the CDR3 DNA reads TGCAGCGTTGATGCAGGGAGCGGGAACACCGGGGAGCTGTTTTTT. The chain links TRBV29-1 to TRBJ2-2, with D perhaps assigned TRBD1 or TRBD2 (5 bases each). The CDR3 extends over 15 amino acids. V dropped 3 bases and J dropped 1 base, with 12 bases sitting between them. Germline lookup yields CDR1 SQVTM and CDR2 ANQGSEA.

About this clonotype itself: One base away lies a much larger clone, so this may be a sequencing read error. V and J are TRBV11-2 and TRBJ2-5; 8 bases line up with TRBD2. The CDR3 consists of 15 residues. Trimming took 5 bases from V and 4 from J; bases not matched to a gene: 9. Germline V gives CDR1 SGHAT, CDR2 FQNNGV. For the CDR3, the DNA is TGTGCCAGCAGCCAAAGCGGGAGAGAGGGAGAGACCCAGTACTTC. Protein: CASSQSGREGETQYF.